The 7 T cell receptor beta chains given below trace back to one sample, sequenced in a study of cytomegalovirus exposure and HLA in healthy donors. Both 60 Vbeta primers and 13 Jbeta primers went into the PCR. Profiled with immunoSEQ multiplex PCR; TCRdb holds only in-frame clones, not every one. Of nearly 200,000 clones in the sample, roughly 77% were seen once. Sequenced: PBMCs. The receptors originated from a male donor in good health and CMV-seropositive.

CDR3 sequence (DNA): TGTGCCAGCAGCGTAGCTCGGGATTCAAAACAGTACTTC. Protein: CASSVARDSKQYF. The rearrangement links TRBV9 to TRBJ2-4, with D possibly matching TRBD2 (5 bases). The germline CDR1 and CDR2 sequences are SGDLS and YYNGEE. This CDR3 is built from 13 residues. Trimming pared 0 bases from V and 13 bases from J, leaving 14 bases between.

The rearrangement joins TRBV5-6 to TRBJ1-1, with D tentatively TRBD1 (5 bases). The CDR3 covers 14 residues. Per the germline V gene, CDR1 is SGHDT and CDR2 is YYEEEE. Trimming shortened V by 1 base and J by 2 bases, and 9 bases separated the two germline ends. The CDR3 DNA sequence: TGTGCCAGCAGCTTGCCAGGGTATAACACTGAAGCTTTCTTT. It encodes CASSLPGYNTEAFF. The full variable domain, its missing parts supplied by reference TRBV5-6 and TRBJ1-1, is DAGVTQSPTHLIKTRGQQVTLRCSPKSGHDTVSWYQQALGQGPQFIFQYYEEEERQRGNFPDRFSGHQFPNYSSELNVNALLLGDSALYLCASSLPGYNTEAFFGQGTRLTVV.

This clone was detected only a few times. CDR3 region: CASSLGAVPDTEAFF. DNA for the CDR3: TGTGCCAGCAGCTTGGGAGCGGTACCGGACACTGAAGCTTTCTTT. The chain couples TRBV5-5 to TRBJ1-1; D is undetermined. CDR1 is SGHKS and CDR2 is YYEKEE in the germline V gene (reference sequence). This CDR3 spans 15 amino acids. V lost 0 bases and J lost 3, with 12 bases in between. The full variable domain, its missing parts supplied by reference TRBV5-5 and TRBJ1-1, is DAGVTQSPTHLIKTRGQQVTLRCSPISGHKSVSWYQQVLGQGPQFIFQYYEKEERGRGNFPDRFSARQFPNYSSELNVNALLLGDSALYLCASSLGAVPDTEAFFGQGTRLTVV.

This chain connects TRBV18 to TRBJ1-1, with 10 bases matching TRBD1. Germline trimming cut 0 bases from V and 3 bases from J; bases unmatched to any gene: 10. Per germline, CDR1 KGHSH and CDR2 LQKENI. The CDR3 loop spans 18 amino acids. The CDR3 here is CASSPPTGGAAGYTEAFF. CDR3 in DNA: TGTGCCAGCTCACCACCGACAGGGGGCGCGGCTGGGTACACTGAAGCTTTCTTT.

This clone was detected only a few times. This chain connects TRBV27 to TRBJ2-5, with D tentatively TRBD2 (6 bases). V shed 5 bases and J shed 5 bases, with 15 bases lying between them. The CDR3 runs 14 residues. Germline loops: CDR1 MNHEY, CDR2 SMNVEV (reference sequence). The CDR3 sequence is CASSDYSGDETQYF. DNA of the CDR3: TGTGCCAGCAGTGACTATAGCGGAGACGAGACCCAGTACTTC.

The chain has TRBV11-3 and TRBJ2-5; 9 bases match TRBD2. V lost 5 bases, J lost 0 bases, and 10 bases stayed unmatched. Per the germline V gene, CDR1 is SGHNT and CDR2 is YENEEA. The CDR3 length is 17 residues. The CDR3 DNA reads as TGTGCCAGCAGCGCCCGGGCGACTAGCGGTTACCAAGAGACCCAGTACTTC. Residues: CASSARATSGYQETQYF.

This clone was recorded once. CDR3 loop: CASNEQYF. In DNA form, the CDR3 reads TGTGCCAGCAACGAGCAGTACTTC. This rearrangement joins TRBV6-5 to TRBJ2-5, with D unclear. The end of the DNA aligns better with TRBJ2-7, so the J call may be wrong. Germline assignment: CDR1 MNHEY and CDR2 SVGAGI. CDR3 length: 8 residues.